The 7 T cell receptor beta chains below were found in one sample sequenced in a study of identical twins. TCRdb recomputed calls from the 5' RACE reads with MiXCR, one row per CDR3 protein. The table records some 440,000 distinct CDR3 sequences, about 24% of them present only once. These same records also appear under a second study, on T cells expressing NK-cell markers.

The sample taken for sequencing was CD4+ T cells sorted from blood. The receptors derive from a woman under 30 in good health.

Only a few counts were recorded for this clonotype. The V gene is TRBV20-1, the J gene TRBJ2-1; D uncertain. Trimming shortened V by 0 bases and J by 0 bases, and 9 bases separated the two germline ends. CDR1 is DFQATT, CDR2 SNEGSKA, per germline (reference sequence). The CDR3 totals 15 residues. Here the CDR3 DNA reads TGCAGTGCTAGAGATCCACAAAGCTCCTACAATGAGCAGTTCTTC. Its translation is CSARDPQSSYNEQFF.

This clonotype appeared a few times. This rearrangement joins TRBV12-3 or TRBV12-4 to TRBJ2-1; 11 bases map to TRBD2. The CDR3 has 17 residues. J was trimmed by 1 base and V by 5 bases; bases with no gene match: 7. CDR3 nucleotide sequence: TGTGCCAGCAGTAGAGGCGGACTAGCGGGTTCCTACAATGAGCAGTTCTTC. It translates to CASSRGGLAGSYNEQFF.

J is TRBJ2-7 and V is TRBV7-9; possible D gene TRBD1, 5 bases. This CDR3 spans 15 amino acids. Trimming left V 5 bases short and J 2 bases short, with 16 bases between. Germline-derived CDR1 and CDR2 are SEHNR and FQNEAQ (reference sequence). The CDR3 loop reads CASSRVQGSPYEQYF. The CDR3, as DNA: TGTGCCAGCAGCCGGGTGCAGGGAAGCCCCTACGAGCAGTACTTC. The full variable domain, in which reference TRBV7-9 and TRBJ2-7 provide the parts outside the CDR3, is DTGVSQNPRHKITKRGQNVTFRCDPISEHNRLYWYRQTLGQGPEFLTYFQNEAQLEKSRLLSDRFSAERPKGSFSTLEIQRTEQGDSAMYLCASSRVQGSPYEQYFGPGTRLTVT.

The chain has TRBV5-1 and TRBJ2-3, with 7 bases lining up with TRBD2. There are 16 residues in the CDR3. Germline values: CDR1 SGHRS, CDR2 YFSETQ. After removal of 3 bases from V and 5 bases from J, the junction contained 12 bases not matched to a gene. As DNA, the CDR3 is TGCGCCAGCAGCTCCCGGGGGAGGGCATCTATAGATACGCAGTATTTT. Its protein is CASSSRGRASIDTQYF.

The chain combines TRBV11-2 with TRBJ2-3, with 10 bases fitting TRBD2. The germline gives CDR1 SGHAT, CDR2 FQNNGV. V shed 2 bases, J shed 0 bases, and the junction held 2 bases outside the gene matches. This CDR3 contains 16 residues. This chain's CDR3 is CASSLLTSGSTDTQYF. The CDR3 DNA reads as TGTGCCAGCAGCTTACTGACTAGCGGGAGCACAGATACGCAGTATTTT. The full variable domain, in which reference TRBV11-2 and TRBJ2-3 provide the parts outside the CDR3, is EAGVAQSPRYKIIEKRQSVAFWCNPISGHATLYWYQQILGQGPKLLIQFQNNGVVDDSQLPKDRFSAERLKGVDSTLKIQPAKLEDSAVYLCASSLLTSGSTDTQYFGPGTRLTVL.

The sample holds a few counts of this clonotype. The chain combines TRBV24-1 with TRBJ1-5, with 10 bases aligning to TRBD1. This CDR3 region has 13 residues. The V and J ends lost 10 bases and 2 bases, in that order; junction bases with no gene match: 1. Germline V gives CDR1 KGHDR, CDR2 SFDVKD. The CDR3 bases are TGTGCCACTGGGACAGGGGGCAATCAGCCCCAGCATTTT. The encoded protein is CATGTGGNQPQHF.

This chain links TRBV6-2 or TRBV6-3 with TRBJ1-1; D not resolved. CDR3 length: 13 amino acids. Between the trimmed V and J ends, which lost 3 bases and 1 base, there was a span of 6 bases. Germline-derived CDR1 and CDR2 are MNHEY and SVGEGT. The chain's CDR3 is CASSYHGNTEAFF. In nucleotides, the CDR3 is TGTGCCAGCAGTTATCACGGGAACACTGAAGCTTTCTTT.